The TCR beta chain under discussion was sequenced for a study of human T cells and chemical hapten exposure. On the study more broadly: Sensitization involved placing 2% DPC onto a 2 cm by 2 cm region of upper inner arm skin.

Trimming took 1 base from V and 4 from J, leaving 11 bases between them. Per germline, CDR1 SGHVS and CDR2 FNYEAQ. This CDR3 is 15 amino acids long. Unique molecular identifiers were linked by the library to individual cDNA molecules. TCRdb analysed the RACE reads with MiXCR anew, one entry per CDR3 protein. The table shows tens of thousands of distinct CDR3 sequences, with 11% occurring only once. This clonotype has a count of ten or more. Its antigen is undetermined. Time point of the sample: pre-sensitization, week 0. As for treatment: therapeutic diphenylcyclopropenone sensitization with weekly scalp DPC. General study points: Clustering by CDR3 similarity yielded significantly more large clusters from expanded TCRs than controls. Alopecia affecting every donor means their immune response may not match healthy people's.

V is TRBV7-6 and J is TRBJ1-5; D is ambiguous. The sequence derives from a woman aged 45-65 years with alopecia areata. Some clones in this sample may be carry-over from other donors' samples. The sample in question was whole blood, obtained in connection with sensitization to the hapten diphenylcyclopropenone (DPC). CDR3 protein: CASSLGGNANQPQHF. The CDR3 DNA reads as TGTGCCAGCAGCTTAGGTGGAAACGCTAATCAGCCCCAGCATTTT.